This TCR beta chain was retrieved from a study of blood T cell repertoires in COVID-19. In the study overall: Material from acute and convalescent COVID-19 was sourced from the United States, Italy and Spain. In each case, the material was cDNA or gDNA derived from T cells, B-cell-depleted T cells, or PBMCs.

As handled by the study authors: Counts of nucleated cells, estimated from reference gene primer amplification, were obtained. Profiled with immunoSEQ multiplex PCR; TCRdb holds only in-frame clones, not every one. V, J and clone size are those of that table, while D and trimming were read from the DNA. The data hold about 140,000 clones, with approximately 85% observed a single time. The length of the CDR3 is 12 residues. V shed 4 bases and J shed 9 bases, with 12 bases lying between them. CDR1 and CDR2 from the germline V gene are SEHNR and FQNEAQ (reference sequence). The chain joins TRBV7-9 to TRBJ2-5, with D unresolved. The receptor was derived from a man between 50 and 59 years old with acute or convalescent COVID-19. The sequenced sample was peripheral blood. The CDR3 sequence: CASSYITQAQYF. CDR3 DNA sequence: TGTGCCAGCAGCTATATTACCCAGGCCCAGTACTTC.